This TCR beta chain comes out of a study of CD8 T cells in ankylosing spondylitis (dated by TCRdb to 2016 to 2017). Looking at the study overall: The study profiled T cell receptor beta repertoires in healthy donors and ankylosing spondylitis patients to find disease-linked TCR variants. The full study cohort was made up of about 25 ankylosing spondylitis patients and 108 healthy donors. Peripheral blood was sampled, and synovial fluid was also collected from ankylosing spondylitis patients.

This clonotype was counted only a few times. The antigen this receptor binds is unknown. Qualities for individual bases were not recorded, and no much larger clone is one base off. Sequencer: Illumina HiSeq 2500. Quantitative 5'-RACE with molecular barcodes was the method used to prepare the TCR beta libraries. In the paper's pipeline: Disease-linked TCR variants were identified with a new computational method built on a probabilistic model of VDJ rearrangement. TCRdb itself trimmed the public reads at Q25 with fastp, ran MiXCR and retained productive beta chains. Merged by CDR3 protein, the rows form single entries marked with the most common genes and DNA. TCRdb, not the authors, supplied the V and J calls. The table for this sample lists 350,000 or so distinct CDR3 sequences; roughly 14% of them were counted only once. Of the sample, approximately 1% falls within the top ten clones. What the authors observed across the whole study: Blood from ankylosing spondylitis patients appeared to be characterized by a TCR beta motif made up of several highly homologous amino acid variants. Some motif variants were previously reported in synovial fluid and blood of reactive arthritis patients, suggesting common disease-initiation mechanisms. A CD8+ phenotype was shown by the disease-linked clones, which were found at relatively low frequencies in peripheral blood. The disease-linked clones were reported as significantly enriched in matched synovial fluid samples from ankylosing spondylitis patients.

Sequences SEHNR (CDR1) and FQNEAQ (CDR2) are obtained from the germline V gene (reference sequence). Relative to germline, V is missing 5 bases and J is missing 8 bases, with 7 bases of the junction outside any gene match. The CDR3 measures 14 amino acids from cysteine to phenylalanine. Only the CDR3 part of the read is kept: 42 bases, read in frame from the first base. Source material: blood, either unsorted or a sorted T cell fraction (not recorded which). The receptor's source is a male donor with ankylosing spondylitis or in good health (not recorded which). The V and J segments used are TRBV7-9 and TRBJ1-1; TRBD1 aligns with 11 central bases. The CDR3 is CASSPPGQGVEAFF. The DNA reads as follows: TGTGCCAGCAGCCCACCGGGACAGGGGGTCGAAGCTTTCTTT.